The clone carrying this TCR beta chain was detected only a few times. Its antigen is unknown. The data originate from a study of blood T cells in healthy people across ages. Study results and caveats: TCR beta diversity, measured per million T cells, fell in a roughly linear way with age. Without sorted subsets, naive and antigen-experienced compartments could not be conclusively compared. The study found TCR beta diversity correlated strongly with naive T cell percentage.

The authors ran a second PCR of about 6 to 11 cycles using a sample-barcoded 5' primer and a J-beta primer mix. Each CDR3 protein is one row after TCRdb ran MiXCR on the 5' RACE reads. The sample includes roughly 640,000 distinct CDR3 sequences, about 30% seen only once; the top ten take 15% to 18%. Germline lookup yields CDR1 SEHNR and CDR2 FQNEAQ (reference sequence). Trimming removed 5 bases from V and 1 base from J, with 8 bases in between. This CDR3 has 13 amino acids. The chain joins TRBV7-9 to TRBJ2-5; D is unclear. The receptor was isolated from a woman aged 80 or over in good health. Input material: blood. CDR3 nucleotides: TGTGCCAGCAGCCCGAAAGTCCAAGAGACCCAGTACTTC. Protein product: CASSPKVQETQYF. Supplemented by reference TRBV7-9 and TRBJ2-5, the full variable domain reads DTGVSQNPRHKITKRGQNVTFRCDPISEHNRLYWYRQTLGQGPEFLTYFQNEAQLEKSRLLSDRFSAERPKGSFSTLEIQRTEQGDSAMYLCASSPKVQETQYFGPGTRLLVL.